This record concerns one TCR beta chain sequence. Its cognate antigen is unknown. The immunoSEQ assay was version 4, run in survey mode. Here immunoSEQ multiplex PCR was the method, and the copy in TCRdb shows in-frame clones only, minus some. The sample lists roughly 41,000 clones; about nine tenths were seen once. The sample belongs to a study of persistence of HIV-infected CD4 T cells. Study context: A median of 8 years of suppressive ART preceded sampling. Study conclusions and caveats: Antigen-responding cells were enriched for degenerate expanded CDR3beta sequences.

Germline-derived CDR1 and CDR2 are MGHRA and YSYEKL. V lost 4 bases and J lost 2, with 19 bases in between. CDR3 size: 17 residues. Nonspecific anti-CD3/anti-CD28 bead stimulation represents the broad CD4+ T cell repertoire. CD4+ T cells upregulating both CD40 ligand and CD69 were sorted as responding cells. Sequences were derived from CD4+ T cells sorted from PBMCs after approximately 19-hour stimulation, sampled from a patient who received antiretroviral therapy. This receptor was identified in an adult man with HIV who was CMV-seropositive. The chain links TRBV4-1 to TRBJ2-3; D possibly uses TRBD1 or TRBD2 (5 bases each). CDR3 in DNA: TGCGCCAGCAGCCTACGTTCTAGCTCGGGGCACACAGATACGCAGTATTTT. It codes for CASSLRSSSGHTDTQYF.